This T cell receptor beta chain was documented in a study of cytomegalovirus exposure and HLA in healthy donors. General observations from the study: In a later analysis, TCR association rates varied by HLA locus: DRB1 most, HLA-C fewest. Several of the most significant clusters appeared linked to common viral pathogens, based on a later analysis.

Concerning this clone itself: Its target is unknown.

This PCR relied on a set of 60 Vbeta primers and 13 Jbeta primers. Libraries were prepared by immunoSEQ multiplex PCR; TCRdb keeps only in-frame clonotypes and omits some of them. The repertoire shows approximately 38,000 clones; the top ten hold about 6.4%. This CDR3 comprises 17 residues. Per the germline V gene, CDR1 is MDHEN and CDR2 is SYDVKM. The V gene end was trimmed by 3 bases and the J gene end by 5 bases; junction bases not matched to a gene: 11. The chain is built from TRBV28 and TRBJ2-2; 8 bases match TRBD2. The origin of this receptor is a human donor in good health. The sample comprised PBMCs. Here the CDR3 DNA reads TGTGCCAGCAGTTTTCGAGGGGCGGGGGGTGCAACCGGGGAGCTGTTTTTT. This gives the protein CASSFRGAGGATGELFF.